This T cell receptor (beta chain) is drawn from a study of breast tumors, draining lymph nodes, adjacent tissues. Findings and limits, study-wide: That most tumor T cells come from lymph nodes remained unproven. Most tumor T cells seemingly derive from lymph node, then expand in tumor.

Axillary draining lymph nodes of breast cancer patients supplied the node samples. From the multiplex PCR reads, TCRdb called clonotypes with MiXCR, one entry per CDR3 protein. Among about 150,000 distinct CDR3 sequences, approximately 32% were seen once, and the ten largest hold about 2.5%. With regard to this clonotype: Its antigen is still unknown.

Germline CDR1 and CDR2: SNHLY and FYNNEI. Deletions cut 2 bases from V and 6 bases from J, with 10 bases between. CDR3 size: 14 residues. The chain links TRBV2 to TRBJ2-2; no reliable D call. Material: axillary lymph node tissue. The receptor comes from a female donor with breast cancer. Some clones in this sample may be carry-over from other donors' samples. The CDR3 DNA reads TGTGCCAGCAGTGAAAGGGTCGACGCCGGGGAGCTGTTTTTT. It specifies CASSERVDAGELFF.